These T cell receptor beta chains were read from a single sample in a study of cytomegalovirus exposure and HLA in healthy donors. This table comes from immunoSEQ multiplex PCR, and its TCRdb copy is limited to in-frame clones, with some not included. The sample yields around 100,000 clones, about four fifths seen once. The sequenced material came from PBMCs. These receptors originate from a man in his thirties or forties in good health and CMV-seropositive. Each CDR3 is given with its conserved first and last residue.

CDR3 protein	CDR3 length	V gene	J gene
CASSAWTGGSSYNEQFF	17	TRBV10-1	TRBJ2-1
CASSLEDTPYEQYF	14	TRBV4-1	TRBJ2-7
CASSPGKDRSYYNEQFF	17	TRBV5-1	TRBJ2-1
CASGGDLSGANVLTF	15	TRBV30	TRBJ2-6
CASSGETGQETQYF	14	TRBV9	TRBJ2-5
CAILGTGSTGELFF	14	TRBV10-3	TRBJ2-2
CASSFGQGGADTQYF	15	TRBV5-5	TRBJ2-3
CASADREAYEQYF	13	TRBV10-1	TRBJ2-7
CASSVGATSGNTIYF	15	TRBV9	TRBJ1-3
CAWSLTGPYGYTF	13	TRBV30	TRBJ1-2
CASSRNGGSEETQYF	15	TRBV4-3	TRBJ2-5
CAWSGARGRLNTEAFF	16	TRBV30	TRBJ1-1
CALGAGALYGYTF	13	TRBV2	TRBJ1-2
CASSYQGLSGNTIYF	15	TRBV6-5	TRBJ1-3
CAWTSGNTGELFF	13	TRBV30	TRBJ2-2
CASSLGGVGGYTF	13	TRBV5-4	TRBJ1-2
CASSFNRGLYEQYF	14	TRBV5-5	TRBJ2-7
CASSLGRTQDSPLHF	15	TRBV5-1	TRBJ1-6
CAWSLNYGYTF	11	TRBV30	TRBJ1-2
CASSPRTGAMNTEAFF	16	TRBV28	TRBJ1-1
CASSLGRGRWAFF	13	TRBV28	TRBJ1-1
CASSQDPGQRIYGYTF	16	TRBV4-3	TRBJ1-2
CASSDRGTDTQYF	13	TRBV9	TRBJ2-3
CASSQGKGLTNQPQHF	16	TRBV4-1	TRBJ1-5
CASSSGQHSGNTIYF	15	TRBV7-9	TRBJ1-3
CATSRERQSSLHF	13	TRBV15	TRBJ1-6
CASSEKPYGYTF	12	TRBV2	TRBJ1-2
CASSPHIGTGNEKLFF	16	TRBV7-2	TRBJ1-4
CASSGTGVWETQYF	14	TRBV19	TRBJ2-5
CASRITGTANYGYTF	15	TRBV6-1	TRBJ1-2